This T cell receptor (beta chain) is drawn from a study of early stage breast cancer tumors. Overall study: Seven to nine ER+/PR+/HER2- tumors were invasive ductal; a few were invasive lobular.

As regards this clone: Its specificity is unknown.

Germline CDR1 reads SNHLY; CDR2 reads FYNNEI. The CDR3 is made up of 15 amino acids. V dropped 7 bases and J dropped 0 bases, with 14 bases sitting between them. Study outcomes and limitations: Tumor and normal breast were distinguished via blood comparison in 14 of 16 patients.

Clones were read by immunoSEQ multiplex PCR, and TCRdb kept only the in-frame ones, dropping some. In the table there are under 35,000 clones, roughly 86% of which are singletons. The chain couples TRBV2 to TRBJ2-3; D perhaps matches TRBD2 (5 bases). This clonotype was obtained from a person aged 45-60 years with breast cancer. Sequencing was done on a sample of blood. CDR3 coding DNA: TGTGCCAGCAAGGACGTGAGGGTTAGCACAGATACGCAGTATTTT. Translating gives CASKDVRVSTDTQYF.